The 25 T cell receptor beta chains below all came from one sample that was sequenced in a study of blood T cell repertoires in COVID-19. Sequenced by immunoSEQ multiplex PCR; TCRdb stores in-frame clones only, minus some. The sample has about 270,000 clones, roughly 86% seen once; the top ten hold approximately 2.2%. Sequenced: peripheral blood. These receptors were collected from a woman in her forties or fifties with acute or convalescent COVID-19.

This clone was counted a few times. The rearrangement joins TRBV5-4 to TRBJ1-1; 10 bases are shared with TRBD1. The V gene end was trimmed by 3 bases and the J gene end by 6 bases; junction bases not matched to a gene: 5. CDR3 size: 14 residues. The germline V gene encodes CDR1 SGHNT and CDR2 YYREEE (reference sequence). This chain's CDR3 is CASSYGQGGSEAFF. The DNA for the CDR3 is TGTGCCAGCAGCTATGGACAGGGGGGCTCTGAAGCTTTCTTT. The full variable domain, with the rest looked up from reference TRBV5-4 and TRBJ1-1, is ETGVTQSPTHLIKTRGQQVTLRCSSQSGHNTVSWYQQALGQGPQFIFQYYREEENGRGNFPPRFSGLQFPNYSSELNVNALELDDSALYLCASSYGQGGSEAFFGQGTRLTVV.

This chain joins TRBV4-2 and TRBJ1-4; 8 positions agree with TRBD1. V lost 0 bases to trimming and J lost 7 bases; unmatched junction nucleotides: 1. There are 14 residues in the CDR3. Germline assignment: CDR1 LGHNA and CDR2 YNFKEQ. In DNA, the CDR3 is TGTGCCAGCAGCCAAGATACAGGGGGTGAAAAACTGTTTTTT. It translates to CASSQDTGGEKLFF.

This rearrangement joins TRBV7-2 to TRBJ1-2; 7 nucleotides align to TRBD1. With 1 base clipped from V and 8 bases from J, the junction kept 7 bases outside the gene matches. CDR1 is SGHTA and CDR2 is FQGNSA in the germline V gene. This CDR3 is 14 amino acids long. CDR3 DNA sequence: TGTGCCAGCAGCTTAGTGAGGGGGCGAAAAGGCTACACCTTC. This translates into CASSLVRGRKGYTF.

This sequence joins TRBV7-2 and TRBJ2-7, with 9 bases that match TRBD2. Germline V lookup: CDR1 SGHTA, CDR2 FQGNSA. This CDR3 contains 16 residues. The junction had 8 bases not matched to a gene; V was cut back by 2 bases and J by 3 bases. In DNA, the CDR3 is TGTGCCAGCAGCTTACGCAGGACTAGCGTAGACTACGAGCAGTACTTC. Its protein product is CASSLRRTSVDYEQYF.

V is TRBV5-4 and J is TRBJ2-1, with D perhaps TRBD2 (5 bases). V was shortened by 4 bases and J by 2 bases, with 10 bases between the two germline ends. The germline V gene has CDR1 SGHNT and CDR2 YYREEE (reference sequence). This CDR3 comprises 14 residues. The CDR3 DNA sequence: TGTGCCAGCAGCCCGGACTTTCCCTACAATGAGCAGTTCTTC. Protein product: CASSPDFPYNEQFF.

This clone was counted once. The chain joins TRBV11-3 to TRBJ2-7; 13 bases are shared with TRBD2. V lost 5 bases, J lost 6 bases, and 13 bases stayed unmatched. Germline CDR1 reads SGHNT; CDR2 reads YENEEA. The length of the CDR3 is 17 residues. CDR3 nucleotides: TGTGCCAGCAGCGAAAGACTAGCGGGAGGCTCCAGGGGCGAGCAGTACTTC. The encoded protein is CASSERLAGGSRGEQYF.

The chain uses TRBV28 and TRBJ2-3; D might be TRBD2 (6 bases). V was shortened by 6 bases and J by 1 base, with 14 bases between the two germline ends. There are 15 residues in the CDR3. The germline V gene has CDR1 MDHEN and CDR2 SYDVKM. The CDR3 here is CASSVHQRGTDTQYF. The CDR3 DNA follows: TGTGCCAGCAGCGTCCACCAGCGGGGCACAGATACGCAGTATTTT.

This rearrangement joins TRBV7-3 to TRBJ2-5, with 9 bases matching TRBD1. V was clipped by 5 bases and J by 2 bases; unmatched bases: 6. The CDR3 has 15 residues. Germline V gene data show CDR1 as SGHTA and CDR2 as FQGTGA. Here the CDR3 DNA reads TGTGCCAGCAGCCCGAACAGGGGGCGTCAAGAGACCCAGTACTTC. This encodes CASSPNRGRQETQYF.

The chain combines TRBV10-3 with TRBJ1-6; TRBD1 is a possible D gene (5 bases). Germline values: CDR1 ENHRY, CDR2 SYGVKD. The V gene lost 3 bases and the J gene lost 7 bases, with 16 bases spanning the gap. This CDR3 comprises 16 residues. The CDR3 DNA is TGTGCCATCAGTGATGCGGGACCCAAGTGGAATTCACCCCTCCACTTT. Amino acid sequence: CAISDAGPKWNSPLHF.

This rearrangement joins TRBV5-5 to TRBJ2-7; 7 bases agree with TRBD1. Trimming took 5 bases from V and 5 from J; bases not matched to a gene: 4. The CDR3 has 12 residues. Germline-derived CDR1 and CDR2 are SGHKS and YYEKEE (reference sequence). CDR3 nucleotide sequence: TGTGCCAGCAGAGCGCAGGGGGACGAGCAGTACTTC. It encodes CASRAQGDEQYF.

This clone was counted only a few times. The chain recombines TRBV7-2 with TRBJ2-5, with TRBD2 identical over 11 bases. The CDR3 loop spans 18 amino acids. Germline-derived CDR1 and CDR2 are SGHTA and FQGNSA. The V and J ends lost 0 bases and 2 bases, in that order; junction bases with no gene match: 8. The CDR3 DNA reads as TGTGCCAGCAGCTTAGCGCTGTTAGCGGGAGGGGGGCAAGAGACCCAGTACTTC. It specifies CASSLALLAGGGQETQYF.

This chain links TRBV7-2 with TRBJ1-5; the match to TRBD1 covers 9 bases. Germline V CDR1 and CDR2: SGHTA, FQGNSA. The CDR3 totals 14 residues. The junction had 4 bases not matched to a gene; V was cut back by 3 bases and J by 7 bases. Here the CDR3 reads CASSLRQGEQPQHF. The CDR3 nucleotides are TGTGCCAGCAGCTTGCGACAGGGGGAACAGCCCCAGCATTTT.

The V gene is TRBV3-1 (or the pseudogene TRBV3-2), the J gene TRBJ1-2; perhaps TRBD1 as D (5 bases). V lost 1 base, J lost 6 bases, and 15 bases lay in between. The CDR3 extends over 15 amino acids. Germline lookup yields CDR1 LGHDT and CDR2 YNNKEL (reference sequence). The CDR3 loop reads CASSQGGGAVNGYTF. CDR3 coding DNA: TGTGCCAGCAGCCAAGGTGGTGGGGCGGTGAATGGCTACACCTTC.

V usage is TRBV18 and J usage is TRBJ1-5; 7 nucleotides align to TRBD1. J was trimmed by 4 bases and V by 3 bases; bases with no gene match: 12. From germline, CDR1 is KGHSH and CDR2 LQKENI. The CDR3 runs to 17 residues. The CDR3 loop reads CASSPIQQGTLNQPQHF. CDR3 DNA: TGTGCCAGCTCACCGATCCAACAGGGGACCCTAAATCAGCCCCAGCATTTT.

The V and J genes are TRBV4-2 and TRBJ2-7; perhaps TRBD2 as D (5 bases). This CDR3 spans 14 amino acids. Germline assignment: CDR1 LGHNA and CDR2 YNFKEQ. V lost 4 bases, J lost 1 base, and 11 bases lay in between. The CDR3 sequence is CASSRLEGSYEQYF. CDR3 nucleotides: TGTGCCAGCAGCCGTCTCGAGGGATCCTACGAGCAGTACTTC.

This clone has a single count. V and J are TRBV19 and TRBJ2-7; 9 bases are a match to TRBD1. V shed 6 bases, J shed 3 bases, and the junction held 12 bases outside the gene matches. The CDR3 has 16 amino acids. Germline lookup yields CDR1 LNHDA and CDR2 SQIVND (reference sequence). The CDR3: CASSHNRGLEGYEQYF. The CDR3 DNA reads TGTGCCAGTAGCCACAACAGGGGGCTGGAGGGCTACGAGCAGTACTTC.

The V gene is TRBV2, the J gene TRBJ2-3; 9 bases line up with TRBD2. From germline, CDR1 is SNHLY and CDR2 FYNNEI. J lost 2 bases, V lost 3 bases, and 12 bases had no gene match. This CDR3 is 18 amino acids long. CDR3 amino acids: CASSESGAGGGFTDTQYF. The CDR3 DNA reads TGTGCCAGCAGTGAGTCGGGAGCGGGAGGAGGGTTCACAGATACGCAGTATTTT.

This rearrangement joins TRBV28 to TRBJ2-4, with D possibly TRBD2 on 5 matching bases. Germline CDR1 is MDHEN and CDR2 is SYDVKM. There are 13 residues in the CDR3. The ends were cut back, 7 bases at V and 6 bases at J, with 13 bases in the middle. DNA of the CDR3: TGTGCCAGCATGAAATTTGGGAGAAACATTCAGTACTTC. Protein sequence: CASMKFGRNIQYF.

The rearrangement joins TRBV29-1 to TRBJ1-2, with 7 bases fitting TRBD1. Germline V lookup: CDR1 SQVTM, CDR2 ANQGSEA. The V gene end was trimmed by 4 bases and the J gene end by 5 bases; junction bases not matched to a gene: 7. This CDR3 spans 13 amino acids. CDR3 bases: TGCAGCGTTGGTACAGGGGTCGTTTATGGCTACACCTTC. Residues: CSVGTGVVYGYTF.

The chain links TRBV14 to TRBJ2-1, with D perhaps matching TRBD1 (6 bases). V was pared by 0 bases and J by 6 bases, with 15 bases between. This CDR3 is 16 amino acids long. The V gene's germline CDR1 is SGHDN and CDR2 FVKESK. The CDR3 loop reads CASSQDWDTLPNEQFF. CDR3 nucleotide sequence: TGTGCCAGCAGCCAAGATTGGGACACCTTACCCAATGAGCAGTTCTTC. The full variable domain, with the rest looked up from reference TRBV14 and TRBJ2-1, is EAGVTQFPSHSVIEKGQTVTLRCDPISGHDNLYWYRRVMGKEIKFLLHFVKESKQDESGMPNNRFLAERTGGTYSTLKVQPAELEDSGVYFCASSQDWDTLPNEQFFGPGTRLTVL.

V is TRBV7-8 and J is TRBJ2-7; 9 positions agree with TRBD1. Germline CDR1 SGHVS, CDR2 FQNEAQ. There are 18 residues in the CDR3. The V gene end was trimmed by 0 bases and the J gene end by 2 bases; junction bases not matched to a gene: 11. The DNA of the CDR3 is TGTGCCAGCAGCTTAGCCGGGACAGGGAGTAAACGGGCCTACGAGCAGTACTTC. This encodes CASSLAGTGSKRAYEQYF.

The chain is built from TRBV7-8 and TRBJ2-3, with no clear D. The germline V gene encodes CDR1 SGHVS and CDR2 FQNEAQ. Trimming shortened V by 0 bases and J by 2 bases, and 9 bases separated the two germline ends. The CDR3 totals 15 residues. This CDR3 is CASSLAPQNTDTQYF. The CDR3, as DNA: TGTGCCAGCAGCTTAGCGCCCCAGAACACAGATACGCAGTATTTT.

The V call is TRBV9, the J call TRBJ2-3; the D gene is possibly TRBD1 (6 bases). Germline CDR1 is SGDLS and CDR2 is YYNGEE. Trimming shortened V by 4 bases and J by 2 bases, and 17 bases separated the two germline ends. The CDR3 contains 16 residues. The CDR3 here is CASSQRFPGVTDTQYF. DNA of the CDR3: TGTGCCAGCAGCCAAAGGTTCCCAGGGGTCACAGATACGCAGTATTTT.

CDR3 in amino acids: CASSQERGRITEAFF. As DNA, the CDR3 is TGTGCCAGCAGCCAAGAGAGAGGGAGGATCACTGAAGCTTTCTTT. This chain connects TRBV4-2 to TRBJ1-1; D gene uncertain. The CDR3 spans 15 residues. From germline, CDR1 is LGHNA and CDR2 YNFKEQ. Trimming pared 0 bases from V and 4 bases from J, leaving 12 bases between.

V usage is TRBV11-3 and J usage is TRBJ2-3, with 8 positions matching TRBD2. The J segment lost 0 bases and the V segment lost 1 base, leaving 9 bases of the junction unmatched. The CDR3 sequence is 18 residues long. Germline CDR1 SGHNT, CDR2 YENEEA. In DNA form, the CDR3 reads TGTGCCAGCAGCTTAGGGACCATAGCGGGACTTAGCACAGATACGCAGTATTTT. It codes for CASSLGTIAGLSTDTQYF.